This entry is about one T cell receptor beta chain. The data stem from a study of blood T cell repertoires in COVID-19. Turning to the study itself: PBMCs, B-cell-depleted T cells, or T cells provided the cDNA or gDNA that made up the material.

Methods used by the authors: Counts of nucleated cells, estimated from reference gene primer amplification, were obtained. Libraries were prepared by immunoSEQ multiplex PCR; TCRdb keeps only in-frame clonotypes and omits some of them. Clonal size and the V and J genes are those of that table, whereas D and trimming came from the DNA. The top ten hold about 8.9% of the sample, which has fewer than 250,000 clones, approximately 80% seen once. Individuals drawn from some 25 US areas were roughly 18 to 89 years old. This CDR3 is built from 11 residues. The V and J ends lost 4 bases and 3 bases respectively, with 4 bases between them.

This receptor was taken from a woman aged 45-65 years with acute COVID-19. Sequencing was carried out using PBMCs or T cells enriched from blood (not recorded which). The chain recombines TRBV12-3 or TRBV12-4 with TRBJ2-7; no reliable D call. CDR3 sequence (DNA): TGTGCCAGCAGTTCACACTACGAGCAGTACTTC. It specifies CASSSHYEQYF.